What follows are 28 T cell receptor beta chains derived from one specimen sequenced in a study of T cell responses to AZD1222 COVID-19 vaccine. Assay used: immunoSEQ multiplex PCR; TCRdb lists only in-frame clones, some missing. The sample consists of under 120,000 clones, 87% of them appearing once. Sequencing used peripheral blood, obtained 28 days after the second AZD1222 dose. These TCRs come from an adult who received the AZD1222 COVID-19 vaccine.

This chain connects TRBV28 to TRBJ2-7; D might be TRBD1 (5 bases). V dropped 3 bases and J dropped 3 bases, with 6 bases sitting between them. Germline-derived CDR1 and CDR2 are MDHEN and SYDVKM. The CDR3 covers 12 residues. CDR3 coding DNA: TGTGCCAGCAGTTTTGGACACTACGAGCAGTACTTC. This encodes CASSFGHYEQYF.

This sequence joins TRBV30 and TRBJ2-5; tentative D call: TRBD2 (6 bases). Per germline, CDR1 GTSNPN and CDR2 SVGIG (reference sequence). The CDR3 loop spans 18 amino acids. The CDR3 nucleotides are TGTGGGGCGGGATACTTTATTGAGGGTCGTGACTCTCAAGAGACCCAGTACTTC. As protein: CGAGYFIEGRDSQETQYF.

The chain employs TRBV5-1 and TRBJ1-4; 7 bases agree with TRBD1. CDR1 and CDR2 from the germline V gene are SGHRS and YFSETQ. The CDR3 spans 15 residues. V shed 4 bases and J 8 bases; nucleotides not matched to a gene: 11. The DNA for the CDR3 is TGCGCCAGCAGCCACCAACAGGGGATGCGAGAAAAACTGTTTTTT. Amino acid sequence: CASSHQQGMREKLFF. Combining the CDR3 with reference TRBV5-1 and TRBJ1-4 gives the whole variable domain KAGVTQTPRYLIKTRGQQVTLSCSPISGHRSVSWYQQTPGQGLQFLFEYFSETQRNKGNFPGRFSGRQFSNSRSEMNVSTLELGDSALYLCASSHQQGMREKLFFGSGTQLSVL.

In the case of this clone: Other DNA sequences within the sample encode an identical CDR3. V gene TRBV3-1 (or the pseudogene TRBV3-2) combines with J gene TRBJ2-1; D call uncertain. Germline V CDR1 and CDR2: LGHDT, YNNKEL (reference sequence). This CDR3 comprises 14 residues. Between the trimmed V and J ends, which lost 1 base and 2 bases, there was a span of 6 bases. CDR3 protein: CASSQAGTYNEQFF. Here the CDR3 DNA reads TGTGCCAGCAGCCAAGCTGGTACCTACAATGAGCAGTTCTTC.

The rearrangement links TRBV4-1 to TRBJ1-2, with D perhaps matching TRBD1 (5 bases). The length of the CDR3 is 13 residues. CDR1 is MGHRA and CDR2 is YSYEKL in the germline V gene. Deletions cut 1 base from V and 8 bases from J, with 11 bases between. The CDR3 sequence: CASSQGGVQGYTF. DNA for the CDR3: TGCGCCAGCAGCCAAGGAGGGGTTCAAGGCTACACCTTC.

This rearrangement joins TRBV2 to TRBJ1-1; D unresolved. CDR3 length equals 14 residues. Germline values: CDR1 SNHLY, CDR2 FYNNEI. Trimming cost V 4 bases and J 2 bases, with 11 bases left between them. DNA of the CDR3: TGTGCCAGCAGTGTTCGACGGATTAACACTGAAGCTTTCTTT. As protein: CASSVRRINTEAFF.

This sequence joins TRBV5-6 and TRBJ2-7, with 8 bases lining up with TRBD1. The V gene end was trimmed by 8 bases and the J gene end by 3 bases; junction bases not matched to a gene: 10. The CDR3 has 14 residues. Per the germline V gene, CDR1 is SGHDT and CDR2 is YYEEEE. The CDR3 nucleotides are TGTGCCAGTGATCCTTCCAGGGGGCTCTACGAGCAGTACTTC. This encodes CASDPSRGLYEQYF.

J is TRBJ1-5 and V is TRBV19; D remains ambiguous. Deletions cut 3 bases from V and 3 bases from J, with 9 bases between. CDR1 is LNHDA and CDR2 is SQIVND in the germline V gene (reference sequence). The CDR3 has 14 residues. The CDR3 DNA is TGTGCCAGTAGTATCACTACATACAATCAGCCCCAGCATTTT. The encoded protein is CASSITTYNQPQHF.

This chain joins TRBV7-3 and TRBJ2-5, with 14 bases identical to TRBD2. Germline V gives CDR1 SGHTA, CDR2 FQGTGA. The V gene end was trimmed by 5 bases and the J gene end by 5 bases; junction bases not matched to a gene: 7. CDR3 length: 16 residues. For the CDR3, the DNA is TGTGCCAGCAGCCCCGGGACTAGCGGGAGATGGGAGACCCAGTACTTC. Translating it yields CASSPGTSGRWETQYF. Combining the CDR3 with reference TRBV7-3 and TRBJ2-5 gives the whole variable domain GAGVSQTPSNKVTEKGKYVELRCDPISGHTALYWYRQSLGQGPEFLIYFQGTGAADDSGLPNDRFFAVRPEGSVSTLKIQRTERGDSAVYLCASSPGTSGRWETQYFGPGTRLLVL.

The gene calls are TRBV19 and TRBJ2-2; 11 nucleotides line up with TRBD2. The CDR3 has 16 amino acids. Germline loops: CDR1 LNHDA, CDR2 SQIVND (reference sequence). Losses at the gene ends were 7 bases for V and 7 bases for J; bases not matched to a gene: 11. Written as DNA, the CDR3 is TGTGCCAGTAAAACTAGCGGGAGTCCCTTCGGCGGGGAGCTGTTTTTT. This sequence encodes CASKTSGSPFGGELFF. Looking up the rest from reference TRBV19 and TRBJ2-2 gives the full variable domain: DGGITQSPKYLFRKEGQNVTLSCEQNLNHDAMYWYRQDPGQGLRLIYYSQIVNDFQKGDIAEGYSVSREKKESFPLTVTSAQKNPTAFYLCASKTSGSPFGGELFFGEGSRLTVL.

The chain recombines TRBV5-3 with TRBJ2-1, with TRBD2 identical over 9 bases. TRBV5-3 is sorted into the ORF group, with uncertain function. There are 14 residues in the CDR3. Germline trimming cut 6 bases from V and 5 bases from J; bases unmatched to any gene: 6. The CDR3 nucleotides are TGTGCCAGAAATTTAGCGGGAGTGAACAATGAGCAGTTCTTC. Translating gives CARNLAGVNNEQFF.

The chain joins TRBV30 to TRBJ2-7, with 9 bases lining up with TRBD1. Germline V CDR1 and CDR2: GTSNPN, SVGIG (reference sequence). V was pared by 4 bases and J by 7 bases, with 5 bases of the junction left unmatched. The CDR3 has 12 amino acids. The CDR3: CAWKQGAREQYF. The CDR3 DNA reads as TGTGCCTGGAAACAGGGGGCGCGGGAGCAGTACTTC.

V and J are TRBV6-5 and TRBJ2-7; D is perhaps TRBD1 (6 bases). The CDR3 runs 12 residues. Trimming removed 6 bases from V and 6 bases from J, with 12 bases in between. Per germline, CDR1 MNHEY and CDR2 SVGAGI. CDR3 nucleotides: TGTGCCAGCAGCAGTACAGGGATCGAGCAGTACTTC. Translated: CASSSTGIEQYF.

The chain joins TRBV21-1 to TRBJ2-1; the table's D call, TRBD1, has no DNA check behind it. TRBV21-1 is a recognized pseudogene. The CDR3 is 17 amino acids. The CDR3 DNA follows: TGTGCCAGCAACCCCGTAGGAGGGACAGAGCTTTACAATGAGCAGTTCTTC. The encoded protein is CASNPVGGTELYNEQFF.

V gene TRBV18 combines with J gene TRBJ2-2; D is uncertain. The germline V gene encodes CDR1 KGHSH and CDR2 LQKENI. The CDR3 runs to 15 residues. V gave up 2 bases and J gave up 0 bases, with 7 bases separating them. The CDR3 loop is CASSPSYANTGELFF. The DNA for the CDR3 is TGTGCCAGCTCACCAAGCTACGCGAACACCGGGGAGCTGTTTTTT. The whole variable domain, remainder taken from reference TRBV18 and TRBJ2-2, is NAGVMQNPRHLVRRRGQEARLRCSPMKGHSHVYWYRQLPEEGLKFMVYLQKENIIDESGMPKERFSAEFPKEGPSILRIQQVVRGDSAAYFCASSPSYANTGELFFGEGSRLTVL.

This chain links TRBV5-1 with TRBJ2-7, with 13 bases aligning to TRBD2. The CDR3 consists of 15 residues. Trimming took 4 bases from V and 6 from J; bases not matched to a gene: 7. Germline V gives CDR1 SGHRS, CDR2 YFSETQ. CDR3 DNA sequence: TGCGCCAGCAGCCCCGGACTAGCGGGAGTATCCGAGCAGTACTTC. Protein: CASSPGLAGVSEQYF.

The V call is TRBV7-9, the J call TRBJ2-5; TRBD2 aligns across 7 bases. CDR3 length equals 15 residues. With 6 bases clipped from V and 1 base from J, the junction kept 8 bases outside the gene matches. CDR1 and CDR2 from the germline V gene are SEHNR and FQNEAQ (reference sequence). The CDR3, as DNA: TGTGCCAGCAGTGCCTCTAGCGGTACCCAAGAGACCCAGTACTTC. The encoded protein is CASSASSGTQETQYF.

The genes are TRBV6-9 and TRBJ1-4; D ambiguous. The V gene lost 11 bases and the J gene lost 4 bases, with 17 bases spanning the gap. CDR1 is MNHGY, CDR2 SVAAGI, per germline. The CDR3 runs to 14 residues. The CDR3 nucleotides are TGTGCCTACACTCAAAAGATTAATAATGAAAAACTGTTTTTT. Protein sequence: CAYTQKINNEKLFF.

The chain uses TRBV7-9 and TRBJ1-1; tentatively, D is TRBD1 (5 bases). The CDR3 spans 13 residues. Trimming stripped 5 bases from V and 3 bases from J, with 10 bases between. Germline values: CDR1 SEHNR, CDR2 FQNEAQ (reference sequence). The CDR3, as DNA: TGTGCCAGCAGCGAGGACATATACACTGAAGCTTTCTTT. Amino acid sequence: CASSEDIYTEAFF.

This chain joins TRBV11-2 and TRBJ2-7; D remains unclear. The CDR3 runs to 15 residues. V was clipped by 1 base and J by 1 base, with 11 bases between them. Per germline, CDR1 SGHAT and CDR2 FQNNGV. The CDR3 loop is CASSLGGDRSYEQYF. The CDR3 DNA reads TGTGCCAGCAGCTTAGGCGGAGATCGGTCCTACGAGCAGTACTTC.

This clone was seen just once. CDR3 region: CASSLGPGDNSPLHF. The CDR3 nucleotides are TGTGCCAGCTCACTCGGCCCGGGCGACAATTCACCCCTCCACTTT. The rearrangement links TRBV18 to TRBJ1-6; D is ambiguous. CDR3 length equals 15 residues. The V end lost 4 bases, the J end lost 7 bases, and 14 bases lay between the germline ends. Germline V gene sequence: CDR1 KGHSH, CDR2 LQKENI.

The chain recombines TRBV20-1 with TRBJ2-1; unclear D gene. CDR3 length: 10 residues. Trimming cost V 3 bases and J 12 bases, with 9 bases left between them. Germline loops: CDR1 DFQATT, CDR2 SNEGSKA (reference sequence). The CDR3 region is CSARDGWQFF. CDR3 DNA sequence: TGCAGTGCTAGGGATGGATGGCAGTTCTTC.

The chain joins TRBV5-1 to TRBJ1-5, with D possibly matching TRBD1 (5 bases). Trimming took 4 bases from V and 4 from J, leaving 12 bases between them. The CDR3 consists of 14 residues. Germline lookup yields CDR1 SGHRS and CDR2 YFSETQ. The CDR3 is CASSRDGINQPQHF. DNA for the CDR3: TGCGCCAGCAGCCGGGACGGGATTAATCAGCCCCAGCATTTT. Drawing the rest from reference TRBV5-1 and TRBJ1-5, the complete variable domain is KAGVTQTPRYLIKTRGQQVTLSCSPISGHRSVSWYQQTPGQGLQFLFEYFSETQRNKGNFPGRFSGRQFSNSRSEMNVSTLELGDSALYLCASSRDGINQPQHFGDGTRLSIL.

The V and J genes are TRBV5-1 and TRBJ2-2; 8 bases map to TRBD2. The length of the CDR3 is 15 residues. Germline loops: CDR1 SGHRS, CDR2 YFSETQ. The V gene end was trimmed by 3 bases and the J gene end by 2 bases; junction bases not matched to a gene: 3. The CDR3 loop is CASSSLAGNTGELFF. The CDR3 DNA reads TGCGCCAGCAGCTCATTAGCGGGAAACACCGGGGAGCTGTTTTTT.

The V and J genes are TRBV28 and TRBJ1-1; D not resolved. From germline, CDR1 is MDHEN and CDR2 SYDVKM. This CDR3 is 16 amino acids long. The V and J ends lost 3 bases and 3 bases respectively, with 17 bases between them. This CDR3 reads CASSFPGVRRHTEAFF. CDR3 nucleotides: TGTGCCAGCAGTTTCCCCGGGGTAAGAAGGCACACTGAAGCTTTCTTT.

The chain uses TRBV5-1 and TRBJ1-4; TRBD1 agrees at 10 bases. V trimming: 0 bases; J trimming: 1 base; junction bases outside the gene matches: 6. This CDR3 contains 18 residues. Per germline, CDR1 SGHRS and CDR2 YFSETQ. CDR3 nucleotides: TGCGCCAGCAGCTTGGGGACAGGGGGTTTTCGAACTAATGAAAAACTGTTTTTT. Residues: CASSLGTGGFRTNEKLFF.

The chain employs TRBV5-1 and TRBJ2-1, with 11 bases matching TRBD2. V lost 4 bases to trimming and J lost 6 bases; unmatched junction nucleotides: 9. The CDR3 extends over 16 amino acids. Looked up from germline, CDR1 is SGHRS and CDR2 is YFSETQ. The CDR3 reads CASSKDGTSGSNEQFF. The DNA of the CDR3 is TGCGCCAGCAGCAAAGATGGAACTAGCGGGAGCAATGAGCAGTTCTTC.

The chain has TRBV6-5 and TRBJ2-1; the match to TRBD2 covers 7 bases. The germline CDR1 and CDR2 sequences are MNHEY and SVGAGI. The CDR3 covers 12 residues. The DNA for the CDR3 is TGTGGGACGGCTAGCGGATACAATGAGCAGTTCTTC. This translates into CGTASGYNEQFF.